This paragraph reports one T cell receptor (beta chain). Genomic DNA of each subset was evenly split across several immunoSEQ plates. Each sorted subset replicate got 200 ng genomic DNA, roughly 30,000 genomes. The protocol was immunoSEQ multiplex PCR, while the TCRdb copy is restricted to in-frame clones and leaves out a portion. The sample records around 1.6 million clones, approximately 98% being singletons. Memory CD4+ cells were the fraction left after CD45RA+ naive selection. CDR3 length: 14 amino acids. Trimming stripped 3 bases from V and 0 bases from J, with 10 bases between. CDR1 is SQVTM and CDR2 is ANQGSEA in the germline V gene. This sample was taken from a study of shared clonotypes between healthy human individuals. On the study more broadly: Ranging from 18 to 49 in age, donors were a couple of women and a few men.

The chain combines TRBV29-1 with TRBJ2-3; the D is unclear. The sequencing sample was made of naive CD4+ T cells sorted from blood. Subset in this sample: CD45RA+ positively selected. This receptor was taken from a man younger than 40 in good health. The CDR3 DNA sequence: TGCAGCGTTGAGAAAGGTACTAGCACAGATACGCAGTATTTT. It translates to CSVEKGTSTDTQYF.